A single sample is the source of the 32 T cell receptor beta chains below, sequenced in a study of control samples from healthy donors and cancer patients (dated by TCRdb to between 2020 and 2021). The library was prepared using the immunoSEQ multiplex PCR assay. The table was pulled from immuneACCESS by TCRdb, which kept in-frame rearrangements only. Such tables lose some clones; where checked, under half of the loss comes from unresolved V genes, and the rest has no known cause. In this sample the table shows about 120,000 clones, roughly 92% of which occur a single time. The top ten hold roughly 2.5% of the sample. The specimen was blood. These receptor sequences come from a young man in good health.

There are a few counts of this clone. The genes are TRBV14 and TRBJ1-2; D gene unclear. Germline assignment: CDR1 SGHDN and CDR2 FVKESK. V shed 1 base and J shed 8 bases, with 11 bases lying between them. This CDR3 contains 13 residues. The CDR3 DNA reads as TGTGCCAGCAGCCAAGTAGTTTCATGGGGCTACACCTTC. Translating gives CASSQVVSWGYTF. The full variable domain, completed using reference TRBV14 and TRBJ1-2, is EAGVTQFPSHSVIEKGQTVTLRCDPISGHDNLYWYRRVMGKEIKFLLHFVKESKQDESGMPNNRFLAERTGGTYSTLKVQPAELEDSGVYFCASSQVVSWGYTFGSGTRLTVV.

The chain links TRBV19 to TRBJ2-5; no clear D. Germline V gene data show CDR1 as LNHDA and CDR2 as SQIVND (reference sequence). The CDR3 length is 16 residues. Trimming left V 1 base short and J 6 bases short, with 18 bases between. The CDR3 protein is CASSIVFMGGVKTQYF. CDR3 DNA sequence: TGTGCCAGTAGTATAGTGTTCATGGGTGGTGTGAAGACCCAGTACTTC.

The chain recombines TRBV7-2 with TRBJ1-6; 11 bases agree with TRBD1. Germline CDR1 SGHTA, CDR2 FQGNSA. CDR3 size: 17 residues. With 0 bases clipped from V and 7 bases from J, the junction kept 5 bases outside the gene matches. The CDR3 is CASSLADRGLRNSPLHF. The CDR3 region has the DNA TGTGCCAGCAGCTTAGCGGACAGGGGGCTCAGAAATTCACCCCTCCACTTT. The full variable domain, in which reference TRBV7-2 and TRBJ1-6 provide the parts outside the CDR3, is GAGVSQSPSNKVTEKGKDVELRCDPISGHTALYWYRQSLGQGLEFLIYFQGNSAPDKSGLPSDRFSAERTGGSVSTLTIQRTQQEDSAVYLCASSLADRGLRNSPLHFGNGTRLTVT.

The chain couples TRBV12-5 to TRBJ1-1; no clear D. There are 14 residues in the CDR3. V was clipped by 5 bases and J by 0 bases, with 10 bases between them. From germline, CDR1 is LGHNT and CDR2 FRNRAP. Here the CDR3 DNA reads TGTGCTAGTGGTATCGAGAGCGTGAACACTGAAGCTTTCTTT. Its translation is CASGIESVNTEAFF.

V usage is TRBV5-1 and J usage is TRBJ1-1, with TRBD1 as a possible D gene (6 bases). V gave up 1 base and J gave up 1 base, with 14 bases separating them. Germline V gene sequence: CDR1 SGHRS, CDR2 YFSETQ. CDR3 size: 16 residues. The CDR3: CASSLQGRYPNTEAFF. The CDR3 DNA sequence: TGCGCCAGCAGCTTGCAGGGGCGATACCCGAACACTGAAGCTTTCTTT.

V usage is TRBV19 and J usage is TRBJ1-1, with D perhaps TRBD1 (5 bases). The CDR3 is made up of 14 amino acids. Trimming stripped 9 bases from V and 0 bases from J, with 14 bases between. CDR1 and CDR2 (germline): LNHDA, SQIVND (reference sequence). CDR3 DNA: TGTGCCAGCAATGGGAGAGGGGTGAACACTGAAGCTTTCTTT. Amino acids: CASNGRGVNTEAFF.

The chain carries TRBV7-2 and TRBJ1-2, with a weak D call TRBD1 (5 bases). CDR3 length: 15 amino acids. The germline V and J ends were trimmed by 0 bases and 6 bases, with 14 bases remaining between them. From germline, CDR1 is SGHTA and CDR2 FQGNSA. This chain's CDR3 is CASSLARPGPDGYTF. The CDR3 nucleotides are TGTGCCAGCAGCTTAGCTCGGCCGGGGCCTGATGGCTACACCTTC.

This clone appeared once. The V gene is TRBV9, the J gene TRBJ2-5; D may be TRBD1 or TRBD2 (5 bases each). Germline CDR1 SGDLS, CDR2 YYNGEE. This CDR3 region has 15 residues. The V end lost 4 bases, the J end lost 2 bases, and 15 bases lay between the germline ends. Here the CDR3 DNA reads TGTGCCAGCAGCCCAGGGTTCGGACTGCAAGAGACCCAGTACTTC. Amino acids: CASSPGFGLQETQYF.

This clone was detected only once. The rearrangement links TRBV12-3 or TRBV12-4 to TRBJ1-2; a possible D gene is TRBD1 (5 bases). CDR3 length: 13 amino acids. The V end was cut by 8 bases, the J end by 6 bases, with 16 bases between. The CDR3 spells CASAKWGGDGYTF. CDR3 DNA sequence: TGTGCCAGCGCCAAATGGGGGGGGGATGGCTACACCTTC.

V and J are TRBV24-1 and TRBJ2-2, with TRBD1 identical over 8 bases. Trimming at V came to 0 bases and at J to 1 base, leaving 6 bases not matched to a gene. The germline CDR1 and CDR2 sequences are KGHDR and SFDVKD. The CDR3 runs 18 residues. This chain's CDR3 is CATSDLPPGTGNTGELFF. The DNA of the CDR3 is TGTGCCACCAGTGATTTGCCACCCGGGACAGGGAACACCGGGGAGCTGTTTTTT.

Regarding this clone: The sample carries other DNA sequences with the same CDR3. The rearrangement joins TRBV18 to TRBJ1-5; D gene ambiguous. V was clipped by 6 bases and J by 0 bases, with 6 bases between them. This CDR3 contains 13 residues. CDR1 and CDR2 (germline): KGHSH, LQKENI. CDR3 in DNA: TGTGCCAGCTCGCAAGCTAGCAATCAGCCCCAGCATTTT. This gives the protein CASSQASNQPQHF.

Comment on this clone: The junction shows a germline mismatch at one end, possibly a read error. The chain links TRBV5-1 to TRBJ2-7, with D possibly called TRBD1 or TRBD2 (5 bases each). Germline assignment: CDR1 SGHRS and CDR2 YFSETQ. This CDR3 region has 14 residues. The chain's CDR3 is CATAEGPTSSEQYF. Written as DNA, the CDR3 is TGCGCCACCGCCGAGGGGCCCACATCCTCCGAGCAGTACTTC.

The chain couples TRBV7-2 to TRBJ1-1; the D is unclear. V lost 5 bases and J 5 bases, leaving 9 bases between the germline ends. CDR1 and CDR2 from the germline V gene are SGHTA and FQGNSA. The CDR3 has 12 residues. DNA for the CDR3: TGTGCCAGCAGCCCCCGGGGAACTGAAGCTTTCTTT. This codes for CASSPRGTEAFF.

In its sample, this clone was seen once. The chain links TRBV5-1 to TRBJ1-1, with 7 bases identical to TRBD1. The J segment lost 2 bases and the V segment lost 4 bases, leaving 14 bases of the junction unmatched. CDR1 SGHRS and CDR2 YFSETQ come from the germline V gene. The length of the CDR3 is 17 residues. The CDR3 reads CASSPWGGTVLNTEAFF. The CDR3 nucleotides are TGCGCCAGCAGCCCATGGGGGGGGACAGTCCTTAACACTGAAGCTTTCTTT.

J is TRBJ1-6 and V is TRBV10-3; TRBD1 might be the D (5 bases). The ends were cut back, 1 base at V and 0 bases at J, with 13 bases in the middle. Germline V lookup: CDR1 ENHRY, CDR2 SYGVKD. This CDR3 is 18 amino acids long. The CDR3 protein is CAISEFGTASSYNSPLHF. The CDR3 bases are TGTGCCATCAGTGAGTTCGGGACGGCTAGCTCCTATAATTCACCCCTCCACTTT.

This chain links TRBV19 with TRBJ1-2, with 7 nucleotides matching TRBD1. The V and J ends lost 0 bases and 3 bases, in that order; junction bases with no gene match: 7. The germline V gene has CDR1 LNHDA and CDR2 SQIVND (reference sequence). The CDR3 loop spans 16 amino acids. The DNA of the CDR3 is TGTGCCAGTAGTATAGATCGAACAGGGGATGACTATGGCTACACCTTC. Residues: CASSIDRTGDDYGYTF.

A word on this clone: This specimen includes other DNA sequences encoding the same CDR3. The rearrangement links TRBV5-1 to TRBJ2-7, with D possibly matching TRBD2 (5 bases). The CDR3 runs to 14 residues. Germline assignment: CDR1 SGHRS and CDR2 YFSETQ. V was pared by 0 bases and J by 0 bases, with 7 bases between. This chain's CDR3 is CASSLGGLSYEQYV. For the CDR3, the DNA is TGCGCCAGCAGCTTGGGAGGGCTCTCCTACGAGCAGTACGTC.

The CDR3 coding sequence is TGCGCCAGCAGCCTCGACAGGGGGGAGAGGTATGGCTACACCTTC. Protein product: CASSLDRGERYGYTF. The chain employs TRBV4-1 and TRBJ1-2, with TRBD1 identical over 9 bases. With 4 bases clipped from V and 5 bases from J, the junction kept 8 bases outside the gene matches. The CDR3 is made up of 15 amino acids. Germline CDR1 reads MGHRA; CDR2 reads YSYEKL.

The genes are TRBV18 and TRBJ1-2, with a weak D call TRBD1 (5 bases). Trimming left V 3 bases short and J 2 bases short, with 13 bases between. Per the germline V gene, CDR1 is KGHSH and CDR2 is LQKENI. The length of the CDR3 is 15 residues. This CDR3 is CASSPGTDPNYGYTF. Written as DNA, the CDR3 is TGTGCCAGCTCACCTGGGACGGATCCGAACTATGGCTACACCTTC.

The chain employs TRBV28 and TRBJ1-5; D is unresolved. The CDR3 runs 17 residues. Germline CDR1 is MDHEN and CDR2 is SYDVKM. V was cut by 5 bases and J by 1 base, with 18 bases left in between. CDR3: CASSLGLRGGSNQPQHF. The CDR3 DNA is TGTGCCAGCAGTCTAGGCCTTCGGGGAGGGAGCAATCAGCCCCAGCATTTT.

The chain uses TRBV27 and TRBJ2-3, with 12 positions matching TRBD2. J gave up 1 base and V 4 bases, and 3 bases lay outside the gene matches. CDR3 size: 16 residues. From germline, CDR1 is MNHEY and CDR2 SMNVEV (reference sequence). Here the CDR3 reads CASSWLAGGGTDTQYF. Here the CDR3 DNA reads TGTGCCAGCAGTTGGCTAGCGGGGGGGGGCACAGATACGCAGTATTTT.

The V call is TRBV28, the J call TRBJ1-1; D not certain. Germline CDR1 reads MDHEN; CDR2 reads SYDVKM. Trimming removed 4 bases at V and 0 bases at J, with 21 bases between. The CDR3 runs 18 residues. The CDR3 here is CASSSPDPRWGMNTEAFF. CDR3 in DNA: TGTGCCAGCAGTTCCCCGGACCCCAGGTGGGGAATGAACACTGAAGCTTTCTTT.

The chain couples TRBV18 to TRBJ1-2; D unresolved. Germline CDR1 and CDR2: KGHSH and LQKENI. V was clipped by 2 bases and J by 3 bases, with 7 bases between them. This CDR3 is built from 13 residues. The CDR3 here is CASSPTEDYGYTF. CDR3 coding DNA: TGTGCCAGCTCACCAACTGAAGACTATGGCTACACCTTC.

The chain links TRBV19 to TRBJ1-1; D is ambiguous. V lost 3 bases and J 4 bases, leaving 12 bases between the germline ends. Germline CDR1 and CDR2: LNHDA and SQIVND (reference sequence). The CDR3 covers 14 residues. CDR3 nucleotide sequence: TGTGCCAGTAGTATCAAAGTGGGTTTCACTGAAGCTTTCTTT. Its translation: CASSIKVGFTEAFF.

A single count supports this clone. The V call is TRBV27, the J call TRBJ1-1; D is unclear. CDR1 MNHEY and CDR2 SMNVEV come from the germline V gene (reference sequence). The CDR3 totals 15 residues. Trimming stripped 7 bases from V and 1 base from J, with 16 bases between. Here the CDR3 reads CASTPVSAGNTEAFF. In DNA, the CDR3 is TGTGCCAGCACTCCCGTTTCGGCGGGGAACACTGAAGCTTTCTTT.

Only one count was recorded for this clone. This sequence joins TRBV5-1 and TRBJ1-1, with a weak D call TRBD1 (6 bases). V shed 3 bases and J shed 4 bases, with 10 bases lying between them. This CDR3 has 13 residues. Per germline, CDR1 SGHRS and CDR2 YFSETQ. The CDR3 loop reads CASSYREGTEAFF. DNA of the CDR3: TGCGCCAGCAGCTACAGGGAGGGCACTGAAGCTTTCTTT.

This chain joins TRBV7-9 and TRBJ2-1, with 7 bases that match TRBD1. The ends lost 2 bases at V and 5 bases at J; junction bases unmatched: 6. CDR1 and CDR2 (germline): SEHNR, FQNEAQ (reference sequence). The CDR3 is 15 amino acids. The CDR3 reads CASSLIGGLNNEQFF. Written as DNA, the CDR3 is TGTGCCAGCAGCTTAATAGGGGGCCTAAACAATGAGCAGTTCTTC.

The J gene is TRBJ2-3, the V gene TRBV7-9; D is possibly TRBD2 (6 bases). This CDR3 spans 16 amino acids. CDR1 is SEHNR and CDR2 is FQNEAQ in the germline V gene (reference sequence). V lost 5 bases and J lost 2, with 17 bases in between. The DNA for the CDR3 is TGTGCCAGCAGCCTAGTCCCAGCGGGCCTCACAGATACGCAGTATTTT. This sequence encodes CASSLVPAGLTDTQYF.

This clone has a single count. The chain couples TRBV7-9 to TRBJ1-1; 10 bases agree with TRBD1. J gave up 0 bases and V 3 bases, and 1 base lay outside the gene matches. Germline assignment: CDR1 SEHNR and CDR2 FQNEAQ (reference sequence). This CDR3 has 15 amino acids. The CDR3 is CASSLGQGMNTEAFF. CDR3 in DNA: TGTGCCAGCAGCTTGGGACAGGGGATGAACACTGAAGCTTTCTTT.

In this sample, this clone turned up once. The chain combines TRBV5-5 with TRBJ1-6; no clear D gene. The CDR3 extends over 13 amino acids. Germline-derived CDR1 and CDR2 are SGHKS and YYEKEE (reference sequence). V lost 5 bases, J lost 7 bases, and 10 bases lay in between. CDR3 residues: CASRPGPNSPLHF. The DNA for the CDR3 is TGTGCCAGCAGACCGGGCCCAAATTCACCCCTCCACTTT.

The chain combines TRBV9 with TRBJ1-6; TRBD1 is a possible D gene (6 bases). Between the trimmed V and J ends, which lost 3 bases and 13 bases, there was a span of 14 bases. This CDR3 has 13 residues. Germline V CDR1 and CDR2: SGDLS, YYNGEE. The CDR3 nucleotides are TGTGCCAGCAGCGGCCGACAGGCAATCCCCCTCCACTTT. Translation: CASSGRQAIPLHF.

The chain carries TRBV3-1 (or the pseudogene TRBV3-2) and TRBJ1-6; 11 bases are a match to TRBD1. The CDR3 spans 16 residues. In germline, CDR1 is LGHDT, CDR2 YNNKEL (reference sequence). V shed 2 bases, J shed 7 bases, and the junction held 4 bases outside the gene matches. CDR3 residues: CASSQPGTGGNSPLHF. CDR3 sequence (DNA): TGTGCCAGCAGCCAACCTGGGACAGGGGGAAATTCACCCCTCCACTTT.